This passage covers 5 T cell receptor beta chains from one sample sequenced in a study of blood T cell repertoires in COVID-19. The protocol was immunoSEQ multiplex PCR, while the TCRdb copy is restricted to in-frame clones and leaves out a portion. The sample shows roughly 15,000 clones, roughly 80% of them seen only once. The sample comprised peripheral blood. These receptors all come from a woman in her 70s with active COVID-19.

Only one count was recorded for this clone. The V call is TRBV19, the J call TRBJ2-2; D is unclear. Germline V gene lookup returns CDR1 LNHDA and CDR2 SQIVND (reference sequence). Deletions cut 8 bases from V and 6 bases from J, with 7 bases between. The CDR3 has 11 amino acids. The CDR3 DNA is TGTGCCAGTCTTCAGGCCGGGGAGCTGTTTTTT. This translates into CASLQAGELFF. The full variable domain, rest sourced from reference TRBV19 and TRBJ2-2, is DGGITQSPKYLFRKEGQNVTLSCEQNLNHDAMYWYRQDPGQGLRLIYYSQIVNDFQKGDIAEGYSVSREKKESFPLTVTSAQKNPTAFYLCASLQAGELFFGEGSRLTVL.

The chain has TRBV5-5 and TRBJ2-7; 7 bases line up with TRBD1. Germline CDR1 is SGHKS and CDR2 is YYEKEE (reference sequence). The CDR3 runs 14 residues. V lost 5 bases, J lost 0 bases, and 5 bases stayed unmatched. CDR3 coding DNA: TGTGCCAGCAGTCAGGACAGGAGCTCCTACGAGCAGTACTTC. It encodes CASSQDRSSYEQYF.

The genes are TRBV12-3 or TRBV12-4 and TRBJ2-1; the D is unclear. V shed 5 bases and J shed 5 bases, with 4 bases lying between them. The CDR3 is 11 residues long. The DNA for the CDR3 is TGTGCCAGCAGTCCCGACAATGAGCAGTTCTTC. Amino acid sequence: CASSPDNEQFF.

The V call is TRBV19, the J call TRBJ1-1, with TRBD1 matching over 7 bases. Germline V lookup: CDR1 LNHDA, CDR2 SQIVND (reference sequence). CDR3 length: 14 amino acids. V trimming: 6 bases; J trimming: 6 bases; junction bases outside the gene matches: 10. The CDR3 DNA sequence: TGTGCCAGTAGACCGGGACAGACCTTCCCTGAAGCTTTCTTT. Translation gives CASRPGQTFPEAFF. The full variable domain, its missing parts supplied by reference TRBV19 and TRBJ1-1, is DGGITQSPKYLFRKEGQNVTLSCEQNLNHDAMYWYRQDPGQGLRLIYYSQIVNDFQKGDIAEGYSVSREKKESFPLTVTSAQKNPTAFYLCASRPGQTFPEAFFGQGTRLTVV.

In this sample, this clone turned up a few times. The gene calls are TRBV29-1 and TRBJ2-7; D possibly corresponds to TRBD2 (6 bases). V shed 4 bases and J shed 6 bases, with 10 bases lying between them. The CDR3 runs 11 residues. The germline CDR1 and CDR2 sequences are SQVTM and ANQGSEA. The CDR3 protein is CSVGIGGEQYF. In DNA form, the CDR3 reads TGCAGCGTTGGCATCGGGGGCGAGCAGTACTTC.